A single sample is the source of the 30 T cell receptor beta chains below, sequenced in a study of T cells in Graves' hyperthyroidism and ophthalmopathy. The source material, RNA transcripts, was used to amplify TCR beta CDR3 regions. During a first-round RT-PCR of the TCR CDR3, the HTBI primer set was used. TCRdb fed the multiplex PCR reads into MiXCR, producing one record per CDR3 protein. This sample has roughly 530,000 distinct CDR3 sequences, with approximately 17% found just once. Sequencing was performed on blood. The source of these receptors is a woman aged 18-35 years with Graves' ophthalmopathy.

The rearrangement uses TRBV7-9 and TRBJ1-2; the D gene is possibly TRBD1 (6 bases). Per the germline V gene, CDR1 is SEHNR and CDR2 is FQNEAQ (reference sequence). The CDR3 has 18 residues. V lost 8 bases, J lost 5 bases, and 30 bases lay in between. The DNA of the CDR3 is TGTGCCAGCGGGGGGGGCCCCGGGACACCGGTTCTCTATTATGGCTACACCTTC. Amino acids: CASGGGPGTPVLYYGYTF.

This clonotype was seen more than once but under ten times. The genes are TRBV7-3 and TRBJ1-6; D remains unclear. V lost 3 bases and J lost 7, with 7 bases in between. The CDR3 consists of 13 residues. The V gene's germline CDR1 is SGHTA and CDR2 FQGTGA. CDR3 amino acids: CASSFGVNSPLHF. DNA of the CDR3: TGTGCCAGCAGCTTTGGGGTGAATTCACCCCTCCACTTT.

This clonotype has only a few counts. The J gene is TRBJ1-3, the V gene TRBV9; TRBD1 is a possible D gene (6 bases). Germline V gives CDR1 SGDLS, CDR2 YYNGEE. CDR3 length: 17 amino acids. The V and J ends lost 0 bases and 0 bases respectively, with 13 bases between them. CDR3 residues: CASSVEGGGRSGNTIYF. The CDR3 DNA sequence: TGTGCCAGCAGCGTAGAGGGGGGGGGGCGCTCTGGAAACACCATATATTTT.

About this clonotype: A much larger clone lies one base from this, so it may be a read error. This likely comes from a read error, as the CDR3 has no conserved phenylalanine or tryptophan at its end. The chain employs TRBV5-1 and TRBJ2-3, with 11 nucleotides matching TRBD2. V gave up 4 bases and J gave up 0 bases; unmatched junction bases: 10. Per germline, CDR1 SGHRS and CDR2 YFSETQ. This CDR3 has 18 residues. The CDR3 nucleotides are TGCGCCAGCAGCGCCCAACCCGGGACTAGCGGTAGCACAGATACGCAGTATCTT. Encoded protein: CASSAQPGTSGSTDTQYL.

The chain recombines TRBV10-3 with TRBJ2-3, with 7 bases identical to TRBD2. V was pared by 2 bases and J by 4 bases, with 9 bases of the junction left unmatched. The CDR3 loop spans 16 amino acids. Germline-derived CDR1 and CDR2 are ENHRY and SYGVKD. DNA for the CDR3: TGTGCCATCAGTGAGGTGGGCCGGGGGAGGGCAGATACGCAGTATTTT. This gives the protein CAISEVGRGRADTQYF.

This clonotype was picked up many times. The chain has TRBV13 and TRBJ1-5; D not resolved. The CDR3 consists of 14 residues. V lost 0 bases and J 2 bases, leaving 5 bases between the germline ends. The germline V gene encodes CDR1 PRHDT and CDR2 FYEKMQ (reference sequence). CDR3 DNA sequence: TGTGCCAGCAGCTTAGGCCCGGGCAATCAGCCCCAGCATTTT. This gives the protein CASSLGPGNQPQHF.

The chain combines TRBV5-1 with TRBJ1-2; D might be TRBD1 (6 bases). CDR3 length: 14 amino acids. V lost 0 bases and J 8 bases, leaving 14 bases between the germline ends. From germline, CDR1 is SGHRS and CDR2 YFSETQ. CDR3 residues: CASSLAVTGKGYTF. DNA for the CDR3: TGCGCCAGCAGCTTGGCCGTAACAGGGAAAGGCTACACCTTC.

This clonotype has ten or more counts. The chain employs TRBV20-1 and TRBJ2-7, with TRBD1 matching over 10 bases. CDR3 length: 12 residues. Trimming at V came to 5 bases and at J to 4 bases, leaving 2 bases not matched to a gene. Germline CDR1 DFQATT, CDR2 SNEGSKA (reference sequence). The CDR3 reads CSARDRGYEQYF. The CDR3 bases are TGCAGTGCTCGGGACAGGGGTTACGAGCAGTACTTC.

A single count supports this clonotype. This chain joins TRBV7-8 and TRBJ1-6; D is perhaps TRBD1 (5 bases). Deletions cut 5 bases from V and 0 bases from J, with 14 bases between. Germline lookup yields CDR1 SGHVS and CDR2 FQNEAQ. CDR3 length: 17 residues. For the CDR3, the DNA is TGTGCCAGCAGCCTGGGGCCCGTTAACTCCTATAATTCACCCCTCCACTTT. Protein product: CASSLGPVNSYNSPLHF.

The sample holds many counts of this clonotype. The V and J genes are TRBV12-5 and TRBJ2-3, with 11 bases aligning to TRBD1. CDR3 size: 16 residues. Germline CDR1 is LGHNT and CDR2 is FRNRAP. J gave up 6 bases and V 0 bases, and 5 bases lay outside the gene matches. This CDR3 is CASGLVMGQGGDTQYF. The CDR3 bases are TGTGCTAGTGGTTTGGTCATGGGACAGGGGGGCGATACGCAGTATTTT.

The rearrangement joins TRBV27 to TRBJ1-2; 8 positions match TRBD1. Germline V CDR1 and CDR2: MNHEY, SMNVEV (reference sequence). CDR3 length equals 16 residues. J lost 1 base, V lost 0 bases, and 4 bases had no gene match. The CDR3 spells CASSLSTGAGNYGYTF. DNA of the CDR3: TGTGCCAGCAGTTTATCGACAGGGGCGGGTAACTATGGCTACACCTTC.

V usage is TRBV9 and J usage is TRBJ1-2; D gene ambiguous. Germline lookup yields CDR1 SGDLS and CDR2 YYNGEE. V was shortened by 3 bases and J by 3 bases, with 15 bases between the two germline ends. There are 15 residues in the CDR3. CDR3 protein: CASSGLAGNDYGYTF. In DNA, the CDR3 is TGTGCCAGCAGCGGACTGGCGGGAAACGACTATGGCTACACCTTC.

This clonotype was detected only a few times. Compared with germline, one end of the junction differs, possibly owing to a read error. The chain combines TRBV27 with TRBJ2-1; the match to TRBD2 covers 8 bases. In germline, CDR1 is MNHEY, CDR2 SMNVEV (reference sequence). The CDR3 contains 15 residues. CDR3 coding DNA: TGTGCCAGCAAAGTTTGGGCGGGAGGTTACAGTGAGCAGTTCTTC. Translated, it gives CASKVWAGGYSEQFF.

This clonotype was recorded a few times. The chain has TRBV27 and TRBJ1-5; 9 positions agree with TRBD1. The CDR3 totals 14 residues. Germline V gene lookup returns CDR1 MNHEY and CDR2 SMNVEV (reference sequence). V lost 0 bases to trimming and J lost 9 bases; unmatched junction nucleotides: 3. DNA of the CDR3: TGTGCCAGCAGTTTATCAGGACAGGGGAGGCCCCAGCATTTT. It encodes CASSLSGQGRPQHF.

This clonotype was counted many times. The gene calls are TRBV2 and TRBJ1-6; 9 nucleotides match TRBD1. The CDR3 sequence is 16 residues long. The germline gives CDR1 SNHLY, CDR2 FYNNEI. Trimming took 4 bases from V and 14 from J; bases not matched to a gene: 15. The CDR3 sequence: CASSARGTGPSRALHF. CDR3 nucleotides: TGTGCCAGCAGTGCCCGGGGGACAGGGCCCTCCAGGGCCCTCCACTTT. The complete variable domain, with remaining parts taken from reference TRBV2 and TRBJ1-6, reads EPEVTQTPSHQVTQMGQEVILRCVPISNHLYFYWYRQILGQKVEFLVSFYNNEISEKSEIFDDQFSVERPDGSNFTLKIRSTKLEDSAMYFCASSARGTGPSRALHFGNGTRLTVT.

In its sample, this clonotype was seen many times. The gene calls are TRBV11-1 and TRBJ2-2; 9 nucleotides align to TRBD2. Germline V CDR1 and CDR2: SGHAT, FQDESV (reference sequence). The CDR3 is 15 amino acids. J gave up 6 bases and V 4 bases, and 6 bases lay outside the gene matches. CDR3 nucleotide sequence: TGTGCCAGCAGCTCATTAGCGGGAGAGGCCGGGGAGCTGTTTTTT. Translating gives CASSSLAGEAGELFF.

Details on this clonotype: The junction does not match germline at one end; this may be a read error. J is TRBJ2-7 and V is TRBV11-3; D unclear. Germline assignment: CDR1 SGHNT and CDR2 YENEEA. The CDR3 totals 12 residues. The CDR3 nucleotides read TGTGCCAGCAGCTCAGACGGCTACAAGCAGTACTTC. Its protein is CASSSDGYKQYF.

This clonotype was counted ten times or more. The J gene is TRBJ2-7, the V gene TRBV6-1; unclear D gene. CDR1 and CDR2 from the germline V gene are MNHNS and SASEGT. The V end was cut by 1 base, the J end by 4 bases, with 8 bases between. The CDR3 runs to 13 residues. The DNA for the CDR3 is TGTGCCAGCAGTGAAGAGGGATGGTACGAGCAGTACTTC. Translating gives CASSEEGWYEQYF.

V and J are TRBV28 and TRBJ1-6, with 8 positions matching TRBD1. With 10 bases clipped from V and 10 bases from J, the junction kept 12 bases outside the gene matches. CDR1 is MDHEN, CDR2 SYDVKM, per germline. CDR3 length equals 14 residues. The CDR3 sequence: CATLPGQGGSPLHF. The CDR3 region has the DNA TGTGCCACCCTACCCGGACAGGGAGGATCACCCCTCCACTTT.

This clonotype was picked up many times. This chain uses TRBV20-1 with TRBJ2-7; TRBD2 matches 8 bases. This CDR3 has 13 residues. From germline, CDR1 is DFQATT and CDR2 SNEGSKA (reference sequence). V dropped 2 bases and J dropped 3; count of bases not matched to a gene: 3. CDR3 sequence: CSARTGTSYEQYF. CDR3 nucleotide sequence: TGCAGTGCTAGAACCGGGACTAGCTACGAGCAGTACTTC.

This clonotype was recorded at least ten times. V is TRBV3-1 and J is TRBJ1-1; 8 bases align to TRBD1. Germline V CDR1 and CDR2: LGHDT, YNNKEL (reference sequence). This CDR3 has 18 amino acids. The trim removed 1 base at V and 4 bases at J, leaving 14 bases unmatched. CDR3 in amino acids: CASSQGGGTGQETTEAFF. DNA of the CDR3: TGTGCCAGCAGCCAAGGAGGGGGGACAGGTCAGGAGACCACTGAAGCTTTCTTT.

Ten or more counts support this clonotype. The CDR3 coding sequence is TGCGCCAGCAGCCACAACAGGGGGAGGCCCGGGGAGCTGTTTTTT. Its protein is CASSHNRGRPGELFF. The V call is TRBV4-1, the J call TRBJ2-2; 8 nucleotides align to TRBD1. This CDR3 region has 15 residues. The V and J ends lost 3 bases and 6 bases, in that order; junction bases with no gene match: 6. The germline V gene has CDR1 MGHRA and CDR2 YSYEKL.

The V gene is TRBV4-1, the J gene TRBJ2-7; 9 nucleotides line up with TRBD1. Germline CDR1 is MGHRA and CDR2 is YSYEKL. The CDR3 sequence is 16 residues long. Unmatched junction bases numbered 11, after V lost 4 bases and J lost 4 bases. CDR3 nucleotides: TGCGCCAGCAGCCCACAAGCTTCCGGGACAGGGTACGAGCAGTACTTC. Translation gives CASSPQASGTGYEQYF.

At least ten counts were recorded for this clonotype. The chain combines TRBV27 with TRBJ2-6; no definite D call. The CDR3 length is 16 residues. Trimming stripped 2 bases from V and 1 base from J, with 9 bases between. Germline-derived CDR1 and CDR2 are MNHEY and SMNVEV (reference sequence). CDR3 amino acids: CASSLVTASGANVLTF. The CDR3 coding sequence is TGTGCCAGCAGTTTAGTCACAGCTTCTGGGGCCAACGTCCTGACTTTC.

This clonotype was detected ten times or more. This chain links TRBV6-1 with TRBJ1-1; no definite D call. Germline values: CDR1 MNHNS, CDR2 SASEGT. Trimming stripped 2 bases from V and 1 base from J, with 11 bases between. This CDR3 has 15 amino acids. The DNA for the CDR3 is TGTGCCAGCAGTGAATGGGCCACACAGAACACTGAAGCTTTCTTT. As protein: CASSEWATQNTEAFF.

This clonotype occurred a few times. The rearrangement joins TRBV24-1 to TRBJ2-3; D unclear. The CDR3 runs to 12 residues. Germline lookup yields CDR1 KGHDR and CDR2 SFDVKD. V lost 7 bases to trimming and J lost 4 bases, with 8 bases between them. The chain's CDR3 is CATRGWADTQYF. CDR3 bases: TGTGCCACCAGGGGCTGGGCAGATACGCAGTATTTT.

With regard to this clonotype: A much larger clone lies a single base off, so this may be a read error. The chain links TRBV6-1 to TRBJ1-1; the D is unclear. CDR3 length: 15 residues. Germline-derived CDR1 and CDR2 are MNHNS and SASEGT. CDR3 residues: CARSEVDLGETEAFF. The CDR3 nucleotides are TGTGCCCGCAGTGAGGTGGATCTGGGTGAAACTGAAGCTTTCTTT.

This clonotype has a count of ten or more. The CDR3: CASSEGGGVWGHETQYF. The DNA of the CDR3 is TGTGCCAGCAGTGAAGGGGGGGGTGTGTGGGGCCACGAGACCCAGTACTTC. The chain couples TRBV2 to TRBJ2-5, with 7 bases fitting TRBD2. J gave up 5 bases and V 1 base, and 13 bases lay outside the gene matches. CDR1 is SNHLY, CDR2 FYNNEI, per germline. The CDR3 has 17 amino acids.

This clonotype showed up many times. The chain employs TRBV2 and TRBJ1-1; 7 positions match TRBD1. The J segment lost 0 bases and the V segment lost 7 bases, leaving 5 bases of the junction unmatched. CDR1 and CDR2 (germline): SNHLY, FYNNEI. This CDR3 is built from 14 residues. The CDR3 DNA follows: TGTGCCAGCAAGGGACAGCCGATGAACACTGAAGCTTTCTTT. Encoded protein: CASKGQPMNTEAFF. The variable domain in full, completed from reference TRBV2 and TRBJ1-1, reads EPEVTQTPSHQVTQMGQEVILRCVPISNHLYFYWYRQILGQKVEFLVSFYNNEISEKSEIFDDQFSVERPDGSNFTLKIRSTKLEDSAMYFCASKGQPMNTEAFFGQGTRLTVV.

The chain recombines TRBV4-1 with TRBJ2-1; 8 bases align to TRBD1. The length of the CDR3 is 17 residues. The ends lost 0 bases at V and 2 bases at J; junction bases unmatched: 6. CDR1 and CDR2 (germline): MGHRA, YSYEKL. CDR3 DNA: TGCGCCAGCAGCCAAGAACAGGGGACAGGACCCTACAATGAGCAGTTCTTC. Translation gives CASSQEQGTGPYNEQFF.